This T cell receptor (beta chain) was observed in a study of siplizumab effects on memory and regulatory T cells. Produced via immunoSEQ multiplex PCR; TCRdb's table is partial and in-frame only. The top ten hold about 0.7% of the sample, which has approximately 120,000 clones, approximately 90% seen once. Study findings and constraints: In controls, roughly 25% of mappable alloreactive CD4+ clones were Treg-derived on average, versus roughly 69% with siplizumab.

Germline CDR1 and CDR2: LNHDA and SQIVND (reference sequence). The germline V and J ends were trimmed by 3 bases and 7 bases, with 12 bases remaining between them. The CDR3 extends over 13 amino acids. About this clone itself: Its cognate antigen is unknown.

The TCR originated in a human donor in good health. What was sequenced was Tregs sorted from blood. The chain couples TRBV19 to TRBJ1-2, with D possibly TRBD1 on 6 matching bases. This chain's CDR3 is CASSIPGAAGYTF. The CDR3 DNA follows: TGTGCCAGTAGTATCCCGGGGGCGGCTGGCTACACCTTC. Full variable domain (remainder filled in from reference TRBV19 and TRBJ1-2): DGGITQSPKYLFRKEGQNVTLSCEQNLNHDAMYWYRQDPGQGLRLIYYSQIVNDFQKGDIAEGYSVSREKKESFPLTVTSAQKNPTAFYLCASSIPGAAGYTFGSGTRLTVV.